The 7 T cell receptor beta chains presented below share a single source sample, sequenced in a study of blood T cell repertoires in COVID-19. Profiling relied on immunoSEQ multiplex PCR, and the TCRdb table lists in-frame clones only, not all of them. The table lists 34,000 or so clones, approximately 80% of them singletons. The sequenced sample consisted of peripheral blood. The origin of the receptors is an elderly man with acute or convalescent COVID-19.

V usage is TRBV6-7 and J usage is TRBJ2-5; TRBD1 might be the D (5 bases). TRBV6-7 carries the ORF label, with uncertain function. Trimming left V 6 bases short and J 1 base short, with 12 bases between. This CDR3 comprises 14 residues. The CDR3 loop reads CASSRQQVQETQYF. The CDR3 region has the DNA TGTGCCAGCAGCCGACAACAGGTCCAAGAGACCCAGTACTTC.

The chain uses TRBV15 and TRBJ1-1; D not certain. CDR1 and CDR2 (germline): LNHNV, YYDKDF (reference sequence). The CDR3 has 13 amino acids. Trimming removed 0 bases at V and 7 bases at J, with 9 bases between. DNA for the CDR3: TGTGCCACCAGCAGAGATCGGGGAGGTGAAGCTTTCTTT. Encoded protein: CATSRDRGGEAFF.

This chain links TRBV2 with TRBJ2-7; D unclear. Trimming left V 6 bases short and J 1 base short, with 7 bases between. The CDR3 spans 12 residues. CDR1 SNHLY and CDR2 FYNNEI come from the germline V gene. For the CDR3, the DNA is TGTGCCAGCAGCCAAATTTCCTACGAGCAGTACTTC. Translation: CASSQISYEQYF. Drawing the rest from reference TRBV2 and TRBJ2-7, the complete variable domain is EPEVTQTPSHQVTQMGQEVILRCVPISNHLYFYWYRQILGQKVEFLVSFYNNEISEKSEIFDDQFSVERPDGSNFTLKIRSTKLEDSAMYFCASSQISYEQYFGPGTRLTVT.

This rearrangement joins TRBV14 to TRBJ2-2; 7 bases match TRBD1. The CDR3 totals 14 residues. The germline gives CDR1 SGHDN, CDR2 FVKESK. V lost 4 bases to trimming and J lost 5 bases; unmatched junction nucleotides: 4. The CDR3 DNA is TGTGCCAGCAGCCGACAGACAGGGACCGGGGAGCTGTTTTTT. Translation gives CASSRQTGTGELFF.

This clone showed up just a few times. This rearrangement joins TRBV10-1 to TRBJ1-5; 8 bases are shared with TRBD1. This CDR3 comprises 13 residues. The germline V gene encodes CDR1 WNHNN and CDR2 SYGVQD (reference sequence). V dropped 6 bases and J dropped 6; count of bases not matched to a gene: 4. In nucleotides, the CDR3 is TGCGCCAGCAGGCGGACAGGGTGTCAGCCCCAGCATTTT. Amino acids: CASRRTGCQPQHF.

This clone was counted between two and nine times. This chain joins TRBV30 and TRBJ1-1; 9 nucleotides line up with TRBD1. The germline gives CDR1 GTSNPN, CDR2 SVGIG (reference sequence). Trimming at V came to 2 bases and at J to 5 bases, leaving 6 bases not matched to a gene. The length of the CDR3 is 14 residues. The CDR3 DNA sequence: TGTGCCTGGAGTTTACAGGGGGCCGGGACTGAAGCTTTCTTT. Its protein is CAWSLQGAGTEAFF.

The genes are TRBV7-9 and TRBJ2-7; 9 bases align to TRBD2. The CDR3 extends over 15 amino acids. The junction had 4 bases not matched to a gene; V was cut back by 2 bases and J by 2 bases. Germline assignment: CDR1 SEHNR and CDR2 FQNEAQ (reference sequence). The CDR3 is CASSLIAGVAYEQYF. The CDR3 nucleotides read TGTGCCAGCAGCTTAATAGCGGGGGTCGCCTACGAGCAGTACTTC.